The 26 T cell receptor beta chains below were found in one sample sequenced in a study of T cell repertoires in cytomegalovirus infection. MiXCR, run by TCRdb on the reads, gives a single entry per CDR3 protein. The sample holds a few hundred thousand distinct CDR3 sequences; more than 15% are singletons and the top ten take about half. Sequenced input: CD8+ T cells from PBMCs. These receptors all stem from a human donor in good health (CMV status not recorded). Some clones in this sample may be carry-over from other donors' samples.

The sample holds many counts of this clonotype. This chain links TRBV10-3 with TRBJ1-2; a weak D match, TRBD1 (6 bases). V was cut by 2 bases and J by 3 bases, with 13 bases left in between. The germline V gene has CDR1 ENHRY and CDR2 SYGVKD. CDR3 length: 15 amino acids. The CDR3: CAISEDRDIHYGYTF. CDR3 sequence (DNA): TGTGCCATCAGTGAGGACCGGGACATACACTATGGCTACACCTTC.

This clonotype was detected only a few times. The chain employs TRBV5-5 and TRBJ1-1; D is uncertain. The length of the CDR3 is 14 residues. With 1 base removed from V and 3 bases from J, the gap between germline ends came to 10 bases. Germline CDR1 reads SGHKS; CDR2 reads YYEKEE (reference sequence). In DNA form, the CDR3 reads TGTGCCAGCAGCTTGTGGTCGGGCGACACTGAAGCTTTCTTT. It specifies CASSLWSGDTEAFF.

CDR3 loop: CASSGETGAQTRTEAFF. The CDR3 nucleotides read TGTGCCAGCAGTGGAGAGACAGGGGCTCAAACTAGGACTGAAGCTTTCTTT. This rearrangement joins TRBV25-1 to TRBJ1-1; 8 bases line up with TRBD1. Per the germline V gene, CDR1 is MGHDK and CDR2 is SYGVNS. The CDR3 has 17 amino acids. Unmatched junction bases numbered 15, after V lost 4 bases and J lost 5 bases.

This clonotype was detected only a few times. The gene calls are TRBV4-1 and TRBJ1-2, with D perhaps matching TRBD1 (6 bases). V was cut by 6 bases and J by 12 bases, with 14 bases left in between. The CDR3 has 11 residues. Germline loops: CDR1 MGHRA, CDR2 YSYEKL. The CDR3 nucleotides are TGCGCCAGCAGGACAGGTAGTGTCGACACCTTC. Translating gives CASRTGSVDTF.

This clonotype was recorded many times. V gene TRBV20-1 combines with J gene TRBJ2-2, with D perhaps matching TRBD1 (5 bases). This CDR3 has 13 amino acids. The V gene lost 0 bases and the J gene lost 9 bases, with 11 bases spanning the gap. Germline values: CDR1 DFQATT, CDR2 SNEGSKA (reference sequence). The CDR3 DNA follows: TGCAGTGCTAGAGACAGGGTGGTCAGGGAGCTGTTTTTT. Translation gives CSARDRVVRELFF.

This clonotype has a handful of counts. The gene calls are TRBV11-2 and TRBJ1-1; TRBD1 might be the D (5 bases). The CDR3 contains 13 residues. Trimming pared 4 bases from V and 7 bases from J, leaving 13 bases between. Looked up from germline, CDR1 is SGHAT and CDR2 is FQNNGV. The CDR3 loop reads CASSWGPAGEAFF. The DNA for the CDR3 is TGTGCCAGCAGCTGGGGACCGGCGGGTGAAGCTTTCTTT.

This rearrangement joins TRBV4-1 to TRBJ1-5; D is unresolved. V was pared by 1 base and J by 4 bases, with 11 bases between. Germline CDR1 and CDR2: MGHRA and YSYEKL. The CDR3 runs 15 residues. The CDR3, as DNA: TGCGCCAGCAGCCAAGTGGGATCCGAGAATCAGCCCCAGCATTTT. It yields the protein CASSQVGSENQPQHF.

The chain links TRBV12-3 or TRBV12-4 to TRBJ1-1, with D possibly TRBD1 on 6 matching bases. The ends were cut back, 3 bases at V and 4 bases at J, with 9 bases in the middle. CDR3 length equals 13 residues. The CDR3 DNA reads TGTGCCAGCAGTTTGGGGGGCCTCACTGAAGCTTTCTTT. Encoded protein: CASSLGGLTEAFF.

In DNA form, the CDR3 reads TGTGCCAGCAGCTTCAGATACGAGCAGTACTTC. Protein product: CASSFRYEQYF. The V and J genes are TRBV7-9 and TRBJ2-7; D gene unclear. CDR1 is SEHNR and CDR2 is FQNEAQ in the germline V gene (reference sequence). CDR3 size: 11 residues. Trimming pared 3 bases from V and 4 bases from J, leaving 4 bases between.

This clonotype was seen many times. This chain links TRBV7-2 with TRBJ1-4; 7 bases agree with TRBD1. Germline trimming cut 5 bases from V and 0 bases from J; bases unmatched to any gene: 12. The V gene's germline CDR1 is SGHTA and CDR2 FQGNSA. This CDR3 has 18 residues. The CDR3 nucleotides are TGTGCCAGCAGCACCTGGACAGGAAGAACAACAACTAATGAAAAACTGTTTTTT. Translation gives CASSTWTGRTTTNEKLFF. Looking up the rest from reference TRBV7-2 and TRBJ1-4 gives the full variable domain: GAGVSQSPSNKVTEKGKDVELRCDPISGHTALYWYRQSLGQGLEFLIYFQGNSAPDKSGLPSDRFSAERTGGSVSTLTIQRTQQEDSAVYLCASSTWTGRTTTNEKLFFGSGTQLSVL.

In the case of this clonotype: This may come from a read error, since a much larger clone is one base off. The gene calls are TRBV7-2 and TRBJ1-5, with D unresolved. CDR3 size: 14 residues. From germline, CDR1 is SGHTA and CDR2 FQGNSA. The CDR3, as DNA: TGTGCCTGCAGCTTAGAAGGGAGCAATCAGCCCCAGCATTTT. Amino acid sequence: CACSLEGSNQPQHF.

This clonotype came up a few times. The chain recombines TRBV4-1 with TRBJ1-5, with D possibly being TRBD1 (5 bases). The CDR3 is made up of 16 amino acids. V lost 2 bases, J lost 5 bases, and 16 bases lay in between. CDR1 and CDR2 from the germline V gene are MGHRA and YSYEKL. The CDR3 DNA is TGCGCCAGCAGCCAATATGGGAAAATAGGGGATCAGCCCCAGCATTTT. It codes for CASSQYGKIGDQPQHF.

Comments on this clonotype: A much larger clonotype is one base distant, so this may be a read error. The chain employs TRBV7-9 and TRBJ2-7; 12 nucleotides agree with TRBD1. Germline V gene lookup returns CDR1 SEHNR and CDR2 FQNEAQ (reference sequence). The CDR3 is 19 amino acids. CDR3: CTSSFYRDRGRRPRSEQYF. Written as DNA, the CDR3 is TGTACCAGCAGCTTCTACCGGGACAGGGGGCGGAGACCGAGAAGCGAGCAGTACTTC.

The rearrangement joins TRBV7-8 to TRBJ1-1, with 9 nucleotides matching TRBD1. The V segment lost 2 bases and the J segment 1 base; nucleotides outside the gene matches: 2. Germline-derived CDR1 and CDR2 are SGHVS and FQNEAQ. There are 15 residues in the CDR3. CDR3 bases: TGTGCCAGCAGCTTACCGGGACAGGGGAACACTGAAGCTTTCTTT. As protein: CASSLPGQGNTEAFF.

The rearrangement uses TRBV4-1 and TRBJ2-1; D unclear. CDR1 and CDR2 (germline): MGHRA, YSYEKL. This CDR3 has 13 amino acids. V lost 3 bases to trimming and J lost 8 bases, with 11 bases between them. DNA for the CDR3: TGCGCCAGCAGCCAGAAAAGGAGCGATGAGCAGTTCTTC. Residues: CASSQKRSDEQFF.

This clonotype was recorded at least ten times. The rearrangement uses TRBV6-6 and TRBJ1-3; D gene unclear. The V and J ends lost 7 bases and 0 bases respectively, with 10 bases between them. Germline values: CDR1 MNHNY, CDR2 SVGAGI (reference sequence). This CDR3 has 14 amino acids. The chain's CDR3 is CASKASASGNTIYF. Written as DNA, the CDR3 is TGTGCCAGCAAGGCGTCTGCCTCTGGAAACACCATATATTTT.

This clonotype occurred a few times. The chain uses TRBV5-6 and TRBJ2-7; 8 nucleotides align to TRBD1. Per the germline V gene, CDR1 is SGHDT and CDR2 is YYEEEE. The junction had 3 bases not matched to a gene; V was cut back by 3 bases and J by 1 base. The CDR3 has 14 amino acids. This CDR3 is CASSWGTGSYEQYF. As DNA, the CDR3 is TGTGCCAGCAGCTGGGGGACAGGTTCCTACGAGCAGTACTTC.

This clonotype was observed a handful of times. The chain couples TRBV7-9 to TRBJ1-2, with unresolved D. CDR1 and CDR2 from the germline V gene are SEHNR and FQNEAQ (reference sequence). Trimming cost V 5 bases and J 4 bases, with 20 bases left between them. The CDR3 runs to 16 residues. The CDR3 bases are TGTGCCAGCAGCCATCATGAAACCCTCCCTGGCTATGGCTACACCTTC. This sequence encodes CASSHHETLPGYGYTF.

This clonotype was counted at least ten times. The rearrangement joins TRBV7-8 to TRBJ1-2, with TRBD1 matching 11 bases. V lost 0 bases, J lost 4 bases, and 7 bases stayed unmatched. This CDR3 is built from 17 residues. Germline assignment: CDR1 SGHVS and CDR2 FQNEAQ. The CDR3 nucleotides read TGTGCCAGCAGCTTAGCCGGACAGGGGGCGCTCGGCTATGGCTACACCTTC. It translates to CASSLAGQGALGYGYTF.

This clonotype was seen a few times. The chain has TRBV5-1 and TRBJ2-7, with 9 bases lining up with TRBD2. The V gene's germline CDR1 is SGHRS and CDR2 YFSETQ. The CDR3 sequence is 19 residues long. Trimming took 1 base from V and 0 from J; bases not matched to a gene: 14. The CDR3 nucleotides read TGCGCCAGCAGCTTGATCGCCGGGGCTAGCGGGGTGAGCTCCTACGAGCAGTACTTC. Amino acids: CASSLIAGASGVSSYEQYF.

This clonotype showed up just a few times. The rearrangement joins TRBV7-6 to TRBJ2-2, with D perhaps TRBD2 (5 bases). V lost 5 bases and J 5 bases, leaving 12 bases between the germline ends. The CDR3 is 14 residues long. The germline V gene encodes CDR1 SGHVS and CDR2 FNYEAQ. CDR3: CASSPRGLTGELFF. The CDR3 DNA reads TGTGCCAGCAGCCCCCGGGGTTTGACCGGGGAGCTGTTTTTT.

This clonotype was seen at least ten times. The chain uses TRBV14 and TRBJ1-1; D is undetermined. The ends were cut back, 2 bases at V and 9 bases at J, with 16 bases in the middle. This CDR3 is built from 14 residues. Germline V gene lookup returns CDR1 SGHDN and CDR2 FVKESK. The CDR3 here is CASSQREVVRKAFF. CDR3 in DNA: TGTGCCAGCAGCCAACGGGAGGTGGTGCGGAAAGCTTTCTTT.

This rearrangement joins TRBV19 to TRBJ2-5; TRBD1 matches 8 bases. The CDR3 has 14 residues. Trimming cost V 7 bases and J 7 bases; bases outside gene matches: 11. The germline V gene has CDR1 LNHDA and CDR2 SQIVND (reference sequence). The CDR3 DNA sequence: TGTGCCAGTACCCCCGAGACAGGGGACGGGACCCAGTACTTC. It translates to CASTPETGDGTQYF.

This clonotype was detected only a few times. The V call is TRBV9, the J call TRBJ1-1; TRBD1 might be the D (5 bases). Germline lookup yields CDR1 SGDLS and CDR2 YYNGEE. CDR3 length equals 15 residues. Trimming took off 2 bases at V and 1 base at J, with 12 bases between the two ends. The CDR3 DNA reads as TGTGCCAGCAGCGTCACCCTTGGGGGGAACACTGAAGCTTTCTTT. Amino acid sequence: CASSVTLGGNTEAFF.

This chain links TRBV10-3 with TRBJ1-6; D is uncertain. Trimming removed 2 bases at V and 9 bases at J, with 11 bases between. The CDR3 has 14 residues. Germline V gives CDR1 ENHRY, CDR2 SYGVKD. The CDR3 DNA is TGTGCCATCAGTGAGCCAGAAAGTACTTCACCCCTCCACTTT. Its protein product is CAISEPESTSPLHF.

This clonotype was recorded at least ten times. The rearrangement joins TRBV11-2 to TRBJ1-1; D call uncertain. The CDR3 covers 13 residues. Germline-derived CDR1 and CDR2 are SGHAT and FQNNGV. Trimming removed 3 bases at V and 1 base at J, with 6 bases between. Here the CDR3 DNA reads TGTGCCAGCAGCTTCGGGAGGAACACTGAAGCTTTCTTT. Protein: CASSFGRNTEAFF.